This TCR beta chain was found in a study of blood T cell repertoires in COVID-19. The V gene lost 4 bases and the J gene lost 2 bases, with 9 bases spanning the gap. This CDR3 spans 14 amino acids. Germline V gene sequence: CDR1 SGHRS, CDR2 YFSETQ. Using immunoSEQ multiplex PCR, the repertoire was profiled, and TCRdb retains in-frame clones only, with some absent. Of some 200,000 clones detected, roughly 84% appear once; the ten largest clones hold around 1.5%. V and J are TRBV5-1 and TRBJ2-2; D is undetermined. Source material: peripheral blood. This clonotype originated in a woman aged 40 to 50 who had recovered from COVID-19. The CDR3 DNA is TGCGCCAGCAGCGTGCAAGCAAACACCGGGGAGCTGTTTTTT. It codes for CASSVQANTGELFF.